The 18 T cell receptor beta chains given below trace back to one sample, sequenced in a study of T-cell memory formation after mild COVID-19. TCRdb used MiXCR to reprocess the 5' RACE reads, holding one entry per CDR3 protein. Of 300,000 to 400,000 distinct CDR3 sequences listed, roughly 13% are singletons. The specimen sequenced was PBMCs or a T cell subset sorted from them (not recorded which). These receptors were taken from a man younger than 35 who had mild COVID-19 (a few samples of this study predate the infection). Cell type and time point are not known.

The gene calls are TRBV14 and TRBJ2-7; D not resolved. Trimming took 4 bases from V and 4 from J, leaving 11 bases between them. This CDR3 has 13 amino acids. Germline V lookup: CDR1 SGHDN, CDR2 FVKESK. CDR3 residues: CASSPTGPYEQYV. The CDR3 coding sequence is TGTGCCAGCAGCCCTACCGGACCTTACGAGCAGTACGTC.

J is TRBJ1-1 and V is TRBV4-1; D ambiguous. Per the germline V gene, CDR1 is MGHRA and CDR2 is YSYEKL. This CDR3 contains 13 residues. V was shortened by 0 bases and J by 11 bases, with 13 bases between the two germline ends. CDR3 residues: CASSQDRSSRAFF. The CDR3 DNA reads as TGCGCCAGCAGCCAAGACAGGTCTTCTCGGGCTTTCTTT.

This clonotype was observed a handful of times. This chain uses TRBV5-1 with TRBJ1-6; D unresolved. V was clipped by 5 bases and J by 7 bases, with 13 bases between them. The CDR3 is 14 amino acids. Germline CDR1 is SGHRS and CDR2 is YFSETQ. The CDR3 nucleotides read TGCGCCAGCAGGTCGACTGGGAGGAATTCACCCCTCCACTTT. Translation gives CASRSTGRNSPLHF.

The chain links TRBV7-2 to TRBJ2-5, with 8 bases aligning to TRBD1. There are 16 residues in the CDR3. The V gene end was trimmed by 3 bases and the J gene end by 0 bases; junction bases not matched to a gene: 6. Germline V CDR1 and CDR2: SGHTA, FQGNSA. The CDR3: CASSFGQGAYQETQYF. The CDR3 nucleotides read TGTGCCAGCAGCTTTGGGCAGGGGGCTTACCAAGAGACCCAGTACTTC.

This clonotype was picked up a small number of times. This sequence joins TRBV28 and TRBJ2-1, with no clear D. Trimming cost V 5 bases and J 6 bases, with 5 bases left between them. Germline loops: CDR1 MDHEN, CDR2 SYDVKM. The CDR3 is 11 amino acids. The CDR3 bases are TGTGCCAGCAGTCAATCCAATGAGCAGTTCTTC. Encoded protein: CASSQSNEQFF.

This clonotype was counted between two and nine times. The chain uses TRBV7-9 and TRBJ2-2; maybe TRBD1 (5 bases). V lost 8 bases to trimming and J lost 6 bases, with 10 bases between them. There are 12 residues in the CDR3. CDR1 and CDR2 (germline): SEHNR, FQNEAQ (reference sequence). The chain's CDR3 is CASSGLAGELFF. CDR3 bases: TGTGCCAGCTCAGGGTTGGCCGGGGAGCTGTTTTTT.

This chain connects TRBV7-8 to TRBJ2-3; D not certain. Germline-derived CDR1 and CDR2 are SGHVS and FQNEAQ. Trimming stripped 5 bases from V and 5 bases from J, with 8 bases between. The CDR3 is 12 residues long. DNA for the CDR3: TGTGCCAGCAGCCCGTTCGTAGATACGCAGTATTTT. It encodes CASSPFVDTQYF.

The CDR3 protein is CASSANGNTIYF. The CDR3 DNA follows: TGTGCCAGCAGTGCCAATGGAAACACCATATATTTT. The chain is built from TRBV12-3 or TRBV12-4 and TRBJ1-3; no clear D gene. The ends were cut back, 5 bases at V and 3 bases at J, with 5 bases in the middle. This CDR3 spans 12 amino acids.

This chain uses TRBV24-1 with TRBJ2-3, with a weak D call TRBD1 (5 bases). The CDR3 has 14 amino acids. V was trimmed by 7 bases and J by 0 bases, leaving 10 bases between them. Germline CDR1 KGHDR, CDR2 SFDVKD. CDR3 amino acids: CATRGARSTDTQYF. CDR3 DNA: TGTGCCACCAGAGGGGCCAGGAGCACAGATACGCAGTATTTT.

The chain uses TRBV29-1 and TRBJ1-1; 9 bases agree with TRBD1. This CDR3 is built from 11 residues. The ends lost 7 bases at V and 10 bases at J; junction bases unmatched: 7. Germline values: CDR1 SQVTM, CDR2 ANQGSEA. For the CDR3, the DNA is TGCAGCGCGGGACAGGGCCGGGGAGCTTTCTTT. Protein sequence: CSAGQGRGAFF.

CDR3 residues: CASSTDRGRTDTQYF. The CDR3 DNA is TGTGCCAGCAGCACCGACAGGGGGCGCACAGATACGCAGTATTTT. This chain connects TRBV7-2 to TRBJ2-3, with 10 bases that match TRBD1. The germline CDR1 and CDR2 sequences are SGHTA and FQGNSA. This CDR3 is built from 15 residues. V dropped 5 bases and J dropped 1; count of bases not matched to a gene: 3.

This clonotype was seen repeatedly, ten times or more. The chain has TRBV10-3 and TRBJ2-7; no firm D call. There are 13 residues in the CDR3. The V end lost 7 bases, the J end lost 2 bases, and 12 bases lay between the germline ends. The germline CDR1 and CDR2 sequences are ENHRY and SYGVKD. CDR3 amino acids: CAITAWPAYEQYF. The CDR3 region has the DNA TGTGCCATCACAGCGTGGCCCGCCTACGAGCAGTACTTC.

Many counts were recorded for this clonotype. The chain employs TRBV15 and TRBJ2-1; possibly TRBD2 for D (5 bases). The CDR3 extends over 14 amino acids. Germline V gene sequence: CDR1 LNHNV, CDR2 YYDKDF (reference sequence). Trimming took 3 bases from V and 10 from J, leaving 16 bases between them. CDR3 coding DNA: TGTGCCACCAGCAGTCGGACTTCACTCATCGAGCAGTTCTTC. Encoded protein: CATSSRTSLIEQFF.

CDR3 protein: CASWGQGFNRANYGYTF. CDR3 nucleotide sequence: TGTGCCAGCTGGGGACAGGGATTTAATAGGGCTAACTATGGCTACACCTTC. V is TRBV6-5 and J is TRBJ1-2; 9 bases are a match to TRBD1. The trim removed 8 bases at V and 0 bases at J, leaving 13 bases unmatched. In germline, CDR1 is MNHEY, CDR2 SVGAGI. This CDR3 contains 17 residues.

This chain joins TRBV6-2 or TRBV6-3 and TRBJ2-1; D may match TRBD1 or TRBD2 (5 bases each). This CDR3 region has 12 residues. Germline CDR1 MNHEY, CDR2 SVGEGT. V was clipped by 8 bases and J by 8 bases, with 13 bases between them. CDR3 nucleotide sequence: TGTGCCAGCGGGGCTAGCCCCTATGAGCAGTTCTTC. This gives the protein CASGASPYEQFF.

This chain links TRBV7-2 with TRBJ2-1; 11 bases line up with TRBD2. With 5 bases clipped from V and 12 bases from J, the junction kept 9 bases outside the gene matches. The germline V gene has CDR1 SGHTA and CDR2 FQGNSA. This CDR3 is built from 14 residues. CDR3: CASSRTTGTSGQFF. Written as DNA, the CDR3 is TGTGCCAGCAGCCGTACGACCGGGACTAGCGGGCAGTTCTTC.

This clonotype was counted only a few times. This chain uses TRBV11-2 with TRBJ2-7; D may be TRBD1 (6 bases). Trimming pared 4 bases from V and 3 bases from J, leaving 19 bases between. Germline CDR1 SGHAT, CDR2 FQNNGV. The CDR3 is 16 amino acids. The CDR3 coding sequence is TGTGCCAGCAGCTCGCAACCTCCGGGACAATTCTACGAGCAGTACGTC. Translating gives CASSSQPPGQFYEQYV.

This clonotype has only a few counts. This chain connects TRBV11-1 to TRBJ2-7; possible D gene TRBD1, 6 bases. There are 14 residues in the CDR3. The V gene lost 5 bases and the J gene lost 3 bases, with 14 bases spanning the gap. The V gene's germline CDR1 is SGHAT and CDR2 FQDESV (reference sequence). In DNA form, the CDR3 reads TGTGCCAGCAGCATGACAGGTTCCCGCTACGAGCAGTACGTC. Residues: CASSMTGSRYEQYV.